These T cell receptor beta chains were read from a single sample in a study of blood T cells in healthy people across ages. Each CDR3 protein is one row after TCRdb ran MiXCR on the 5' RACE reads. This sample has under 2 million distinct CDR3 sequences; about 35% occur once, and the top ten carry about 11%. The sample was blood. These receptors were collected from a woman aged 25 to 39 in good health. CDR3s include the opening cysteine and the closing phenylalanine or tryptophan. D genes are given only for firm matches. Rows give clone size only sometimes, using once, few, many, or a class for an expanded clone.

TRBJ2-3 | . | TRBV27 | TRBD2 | TGTGCCAGCGCGGGGGGAGGGCCCACAGATACGCAGTATTTT | CASAGGGPTDTQYF
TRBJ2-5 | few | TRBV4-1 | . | TGCGCCAGCAGCCTCCCAGGGCCTGAGACCCAGTACTTC | CASSLPGPETQYF
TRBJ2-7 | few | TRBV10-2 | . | TGCGCCAGCAAAGCACAGTCCTCCTACGAGCAGTACTTC | CASKAQSSYEQYF
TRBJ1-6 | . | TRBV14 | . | TGTGCCAGCAGCCACAATAATTCACCCCTCCACTTT | CASSHNNSPLHF
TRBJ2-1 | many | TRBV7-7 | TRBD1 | TGTGCCAGCAGCCCCGACAGGGGAATTTACAATGAGCAGTTCTTC | CASSPDRGIYNEQFF
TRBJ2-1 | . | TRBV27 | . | TGTGCCAGAAGGAATGAGCAGTTCTTC | CARRNEQFF
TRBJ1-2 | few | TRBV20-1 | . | TGCAGTGCTAGGGATCCGGGGAAAGTCTATGGCTACACCTTC | CSARDPGKVYGYTF
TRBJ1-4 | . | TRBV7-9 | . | TGTGCCAGCAGCCCGGTGACGGGGTATGAAAAACTGTTTTTT | CASSPVTGYEKLFF
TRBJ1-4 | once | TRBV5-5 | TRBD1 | TGTGCCAGCAGCCCGACCGGGACAGGGTATGAAAAACTGTTTTTT | CASSPTGTGYEKLFF
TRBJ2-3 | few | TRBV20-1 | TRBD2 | TGCAGTGCCACCCGGGGACTAGCCAAAGGCACAGATACGCAGTATTTT | CSATRGLAKGTDTQYF
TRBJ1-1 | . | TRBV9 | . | TGTGCCAGCAGCGTATACCCAGGGTCCATGAACACTGAAGCTTTCTTT | CASSVYPGSMNTEAFF
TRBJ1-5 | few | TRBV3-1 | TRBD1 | TGTGCCAACAGCGGACAGGGTTATCAGCCCCAGCATTTT | CANSGQGYQPQHF
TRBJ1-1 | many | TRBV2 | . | TGTGCTACCAAGAGGGAAACTGAAGCTTTCTTT | CATKRETEAFF
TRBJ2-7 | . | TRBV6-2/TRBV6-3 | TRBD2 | TGTGCCAGCAGGGGACAGCTGACTAGCGGGTCCTCCTACGAGCAGTACTTC | CASRGQLTSGSSYEQYF
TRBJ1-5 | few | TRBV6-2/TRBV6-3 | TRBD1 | TGTGCCAGCAGTCGACAGGGTTGGAATCAGCCCCAGCATTTT | CASSRQGWNQPQHF
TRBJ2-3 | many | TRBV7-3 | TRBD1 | TGTGCCAGCAGCATGGGACAGTACACAGATACGCAGTATTTT | CASSMGQYTDTQYF
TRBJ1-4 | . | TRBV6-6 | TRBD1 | TGTGCCAGCACCCGCTCCGGGACAGGGGATGAAAAACTGTTTTTT | CASTRSGTGDEKLFF
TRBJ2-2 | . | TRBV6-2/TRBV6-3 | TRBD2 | TGTGCCAGCAGTTATTGGGGACTAGGCGGCGGGTCAACCGGGGAGCTGTTTTTT | CASSYWGLGGGSTGELFF
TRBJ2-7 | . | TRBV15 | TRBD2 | TGTGCCACCAGCACTAGCGGGGGTTGCGAGCAGTACTTC | CATSTSGGCEQYF
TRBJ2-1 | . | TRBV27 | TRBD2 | TGTGCCAGCAGCCCGGGGGGTCTCAATGGTGAGCAGTTCTTC | CASSPGGLNGEQFF
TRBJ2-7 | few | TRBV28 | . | TGTGCCAACAGTCACCACTACGAGCAGTACTTC | CANSHHYEQYF
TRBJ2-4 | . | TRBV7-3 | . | TGTGCCAGCAGCTCCGGCGCACGGATGAAGAACATTCAGTACTTC | CASSSGARMKNIQYF
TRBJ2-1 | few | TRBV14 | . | TGTGCCAGCAGCCAAGATCGGGCTTTGAATGAGCAGTTCTTC | CASSQDRALNEQFF
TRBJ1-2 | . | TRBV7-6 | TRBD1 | TGTGCCAGCAGCCTCATGACAGGGGGCGAGGGCTACACCTTC | CASSLMTGGEGYTF
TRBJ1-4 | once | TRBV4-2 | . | TGTGCCAGCAGCCAAGATGGTCACGAAGTTTTT | CASSQDGHEVF
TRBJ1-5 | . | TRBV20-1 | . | TGCAGTGCTAGGGGGGCGGGCAGTAGCAATCAGCCCCAGCATTTT | CSARGAGSSNQPQHF
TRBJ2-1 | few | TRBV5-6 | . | TGTGCCAGCAGCCTCAGGGTCGGGATTAACAATGAGCAGTTCTTC | CASSLRVGINNEQFF
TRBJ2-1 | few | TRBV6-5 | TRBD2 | TGTGCCAGCAGCCAGACTAGCGGGACTTCCTACAATGAGCAGTTCTTC | CASSQTSGTSYNEQFF
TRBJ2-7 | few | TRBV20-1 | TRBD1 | TGCAGTGCTAGAGGGTTTCGGGACAGGGTGATCCACGAGCAGTACTTC | CSARGFRDRVIHEQYF
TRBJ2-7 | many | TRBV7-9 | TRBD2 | TGTGCCAGCACCCCTGGAGTAGCGGGGTACGAGCAGTACTTC | CASTPGVAGYEQYF
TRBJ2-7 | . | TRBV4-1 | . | TGCGCCAGCAGCCCCCTCTTCCTCGGGGGAGAGACCAGGTACTTC | CASSPLFLGGETRYF
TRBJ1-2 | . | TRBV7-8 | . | TGTGCCAGCAGCCTTCAGGAAGGTACTAACCATGGCTACACCTTC | CASSLQEGTNHGYTF
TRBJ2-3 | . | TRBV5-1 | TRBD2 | TGCGCCAGCAGCTCCCGGGAGGGCGATACGCAGTATTTT | CASSSREGDTQYF
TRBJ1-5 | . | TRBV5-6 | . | TGTGCCAGCAGCTTGAGGACAGTCTCAGAGAATCAGCCCCAGCATTTT | CASSLRTVSENQPQHF
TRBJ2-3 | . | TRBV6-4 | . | TGTGCCAGCAGCGTCGGGAGTAGGGCAGATACGCAGTATTTT | CASSVGSRADTQYF
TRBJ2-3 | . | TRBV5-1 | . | TGCGCCAGCAGCGGAACTAGAGGCCCAGATACGCAGTATTTT | CASSGTRGPDTQYF
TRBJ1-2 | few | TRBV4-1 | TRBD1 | TGCGCCAGCAGCCAAGTCCCAGGGGGCTCTTGGCACTATGGCTACACCTTC | CASSQVPGGSWHYGYTF
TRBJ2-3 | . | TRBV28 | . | TGTGCCAGCAGTTCCCCCCGATTGTCCGGGCCGAGCACAGATACGCAGTATTTT | CASSSPRLSGPSTDTQYF
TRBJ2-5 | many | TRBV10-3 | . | TGTGCCATCAGCCCGAACCCCCAGGAGACCCAGTACTTC | CAISPNPQETQYF
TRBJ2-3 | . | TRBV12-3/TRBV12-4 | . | TGTGCCAGCAGTTTTGGAACAGATATGCAGTATTTT | CASSFGTDMQYF
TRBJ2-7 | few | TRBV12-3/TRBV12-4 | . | TGTGCCAGCAGTTTAGCGCTACAGGGACCCTACGAGCAGTACTTC | CASSLALQGPYEQYF
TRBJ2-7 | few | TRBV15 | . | TGTGCCACCAGCAGAGATAGCGTCCCGGGCTCAGCCTACGAGCAGTACTTC | CATSRDSVPGSAYEQYF
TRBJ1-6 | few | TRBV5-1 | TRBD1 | TGCGCCAGCAGCTCCGACAGGGAGTATTCACCCCTCCACTTT | CASSSDREYSPLHF
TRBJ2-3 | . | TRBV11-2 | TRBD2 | TGTGCCAGCAGGCCAATTAGCGGGAGGAGGTTTGGTACAGATACGCAGTATTTT | CASRPISGRRFGTDTQYF
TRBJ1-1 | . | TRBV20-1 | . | TGCAGTGTAGACCCCTCGGCGGCTTTCTTT | CSVDPSAAFF
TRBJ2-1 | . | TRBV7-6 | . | TGTGCCAGCAGCTCGTTATTAAGCGGAAGCTCCTACAATGAGCAGTTCTTC | CASSSLLSGSSYNEQFF
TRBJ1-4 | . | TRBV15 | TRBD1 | TGTGCCACCAGCAGAGGAACGGAGGGGGCCACTAATGAAAAGCTGTTTTTT | CATSRGTEGATNEKLFF